This TCR beta chain was captured in a study of OX40 agonist ivuxolimab in advanced cancers. Germline trimming cut 1 base from V and 8 bases from J; bases unmatched to any gene: 5. In germline, CDR1 is SGHNT, CDR2 YYREEE (reference sequence). The CDR3 extends over 14 amino acids. Profiled with immunoSEQ multiplex PCR; TCRdb holds only in-frame clones, not every one. The data contain tens of thousands of clones, less than 85% of them singletons. The clonotype comes from an adult with an advanced solid tumor such as melanoma, head and neck, liver or kidney cancer. The rearrangement joins TRBV5-4 to TRBJ1-4, with TRBD1 identical over 7 bases. The material sequenced was CD4+ or CD8+ T cells sorted from blood, taken in a trial of the OX40 agonist ivuxolimab. The DNA for the CDR3 is TGTGCCAGCAGCTTGTCAGGGGGGAGGGAAAAACTGTTTTTT. This translates into CASSLSGGREKLFF.